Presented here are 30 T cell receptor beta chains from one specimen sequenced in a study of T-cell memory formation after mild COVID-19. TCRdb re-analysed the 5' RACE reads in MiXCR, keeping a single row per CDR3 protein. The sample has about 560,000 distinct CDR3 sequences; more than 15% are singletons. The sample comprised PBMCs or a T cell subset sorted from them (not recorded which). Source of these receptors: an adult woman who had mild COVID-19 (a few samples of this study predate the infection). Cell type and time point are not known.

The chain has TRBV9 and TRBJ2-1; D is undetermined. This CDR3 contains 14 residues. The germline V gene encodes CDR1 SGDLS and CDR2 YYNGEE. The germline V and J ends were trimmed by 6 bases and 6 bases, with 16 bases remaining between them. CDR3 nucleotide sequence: TGTGCCAGCACTCCGCCCGAGTATACCAATGAGCAGTTCTTC. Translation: CASTPPEYTNEQFF.

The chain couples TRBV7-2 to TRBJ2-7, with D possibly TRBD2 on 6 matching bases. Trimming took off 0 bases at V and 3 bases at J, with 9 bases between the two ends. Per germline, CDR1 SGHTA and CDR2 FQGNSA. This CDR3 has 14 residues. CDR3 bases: TGTGCCAGCAGCTTAGCGACGCGGGGCTACGAGCAGTACTTC. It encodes CASSLATRGYEQYF.

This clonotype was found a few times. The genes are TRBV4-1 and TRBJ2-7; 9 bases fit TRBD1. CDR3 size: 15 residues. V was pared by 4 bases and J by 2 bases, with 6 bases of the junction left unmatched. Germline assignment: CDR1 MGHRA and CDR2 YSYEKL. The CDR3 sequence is CASSRSWDRAYEQYF. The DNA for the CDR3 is TGCGCCAGCAGCCGTTCTTGGGACAGGGCCTACGAGCAGTACTTC.

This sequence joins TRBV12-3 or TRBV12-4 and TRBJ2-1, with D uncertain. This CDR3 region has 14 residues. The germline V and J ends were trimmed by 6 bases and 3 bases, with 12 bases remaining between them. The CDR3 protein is CASRSVRSYNEQFF. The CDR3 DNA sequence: TGTGCCAGCAGGAGCGTTCGAAGCTACAATGAGCAGTTCTTC.

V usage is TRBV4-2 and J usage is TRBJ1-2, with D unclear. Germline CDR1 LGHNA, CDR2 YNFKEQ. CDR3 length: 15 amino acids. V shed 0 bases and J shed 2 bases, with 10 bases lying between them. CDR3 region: CASSQDLLGNYGYTF. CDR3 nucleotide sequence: TGTGCCAGCAGCCAAGATCTGCTAGGAAACTATGGCTACACCTTC.

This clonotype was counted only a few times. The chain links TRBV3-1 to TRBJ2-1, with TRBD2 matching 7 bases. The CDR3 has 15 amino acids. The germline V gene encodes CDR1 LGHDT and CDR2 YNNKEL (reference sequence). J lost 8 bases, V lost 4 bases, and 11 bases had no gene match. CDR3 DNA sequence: TGTGCCAGCAGCCTCTCCGTTCAGCGGGACCATGAGCAGTTCTTC. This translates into CASSLSVQRDHEQFF.

CDR3 bases: TGCGCCAGCAGCTCTCATACAGGGAGAGACTATGGCTACACCTTC. Translating it yields CASSSHTGRDYGYTF. The V call is TRBV5-1, the J call TRBJ1-2; tentatively, D is TRBD1 (6 bases). The V gene lost 3 bases and the J gene lost 3 bases, with 15 bases spanning the gap. Germline assignment: CDR1 SGHRS and CDR2 YFSETQ. The CDR3 covers 15 residues.

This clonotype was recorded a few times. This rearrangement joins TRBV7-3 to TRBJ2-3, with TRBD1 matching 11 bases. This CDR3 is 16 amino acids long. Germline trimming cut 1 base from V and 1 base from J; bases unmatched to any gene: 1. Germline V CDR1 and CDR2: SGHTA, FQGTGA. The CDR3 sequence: CASSLRTGGRTDTQYF. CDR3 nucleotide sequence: TGTGCCAGCAGCTTAAGGACAGGGGGCCGCACAGATACGCAGTATTTT. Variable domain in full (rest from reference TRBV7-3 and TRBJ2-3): GAGVSQTPSNKVTEKGKYVELRCDPISGHTALYWYRQSLGQGPEFLIYFQGTGAADDSGLPNDRFFAVRPEGSVSTLKIQRTERGDSAVYLCASSLRTGGRTDTQYFGPGTRLTVL.

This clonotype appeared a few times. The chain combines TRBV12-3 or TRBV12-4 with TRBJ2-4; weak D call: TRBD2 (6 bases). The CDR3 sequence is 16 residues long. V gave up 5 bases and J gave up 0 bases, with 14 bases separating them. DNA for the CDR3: TGTGCCAGCAGTCCTTCTAGCGCGTTAGCCAAAAACATTCAGTACTTC. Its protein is CASSPSSALAKNIQYF.

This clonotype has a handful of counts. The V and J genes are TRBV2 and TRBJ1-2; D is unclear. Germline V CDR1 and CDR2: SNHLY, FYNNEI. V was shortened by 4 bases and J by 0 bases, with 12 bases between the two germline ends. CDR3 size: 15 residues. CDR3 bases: TGTGCCAGCAGTGTCCTGGCCAACCCTAACTATGGCTACACCTTC. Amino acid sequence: CASSVLANPNYGYTF.

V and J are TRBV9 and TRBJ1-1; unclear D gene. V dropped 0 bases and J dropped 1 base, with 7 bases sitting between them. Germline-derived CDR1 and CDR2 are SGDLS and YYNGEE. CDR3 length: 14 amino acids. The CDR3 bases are TGTGCCAGCAGCGTAGGTCTAGGGAACACTGAAGCTTTCTTT. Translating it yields CASSVGLGNTEAFF.

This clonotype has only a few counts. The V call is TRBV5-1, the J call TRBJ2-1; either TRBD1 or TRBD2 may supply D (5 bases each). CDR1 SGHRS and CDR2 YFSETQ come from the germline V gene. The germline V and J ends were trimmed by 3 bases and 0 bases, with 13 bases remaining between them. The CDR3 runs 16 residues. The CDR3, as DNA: TGCGCCAGCAGCTCTGAGGGGCTTAGCTCCTACAATGAGCAGTTCTTC. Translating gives CASSSEGLSSYNEQFF.

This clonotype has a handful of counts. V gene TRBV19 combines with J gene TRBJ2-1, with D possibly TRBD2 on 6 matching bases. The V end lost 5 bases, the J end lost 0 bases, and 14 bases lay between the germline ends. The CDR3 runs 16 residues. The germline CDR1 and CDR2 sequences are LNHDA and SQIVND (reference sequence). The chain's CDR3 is CASSYAGLGSYNEQFF. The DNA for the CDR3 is TGTGCCAGTAGTTATGCGGGACTTGGCTCCTACAATGAGCAGTTCTTC.

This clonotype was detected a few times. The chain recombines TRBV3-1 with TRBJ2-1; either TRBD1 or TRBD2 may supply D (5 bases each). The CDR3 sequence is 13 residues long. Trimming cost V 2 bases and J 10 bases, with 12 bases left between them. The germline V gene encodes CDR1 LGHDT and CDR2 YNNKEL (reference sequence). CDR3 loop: CASSQYSGTEQFF. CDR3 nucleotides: TGTGCCAGCAGCCAATACTCAGGGACGGAGCAGTTCTTC.

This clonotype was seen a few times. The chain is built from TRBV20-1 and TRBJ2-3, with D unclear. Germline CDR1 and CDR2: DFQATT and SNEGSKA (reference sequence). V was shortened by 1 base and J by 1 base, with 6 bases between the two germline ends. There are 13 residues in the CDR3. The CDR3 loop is CSARVSGTDTQYF. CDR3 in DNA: TGCAGTGCTAGAGTAAGCGGCACAGATACGCAGTATTTT.

CDR3 residues: CASSFGAGSYEQYF. CDR3 DNA: TGTGCCAGCAGTTTCGGAGCGGGCTCCTACGAGCAGTACTTC. The chain links TRBV12-3 or TRBV12-4 to TRBJ2-7; D possibly corresponds to TRBD2 (6 bases). The ends were cut back, 3 bases at V and 0 bases at J, with 9 bases in the middle. The CDR3 spans 14 residues.

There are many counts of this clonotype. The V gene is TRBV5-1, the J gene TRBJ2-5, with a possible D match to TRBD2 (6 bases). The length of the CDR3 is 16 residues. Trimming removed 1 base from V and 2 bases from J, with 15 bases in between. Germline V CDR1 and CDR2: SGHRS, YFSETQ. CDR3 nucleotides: TGCGCCAGCAGCTTGAATAAGGCGGGATCTCAAGAGACCCAGTACTTC. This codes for CASSLNKAGSQETQYF.

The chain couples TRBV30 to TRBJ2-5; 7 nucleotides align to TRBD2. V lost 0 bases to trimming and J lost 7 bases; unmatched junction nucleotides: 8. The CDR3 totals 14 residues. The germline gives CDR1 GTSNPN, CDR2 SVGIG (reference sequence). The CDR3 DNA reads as TGTGCCTGGAGTGTACAAAGCGGGGTGGTGACCCAGTACTTC. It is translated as CAWSVQSGVVTQYF.

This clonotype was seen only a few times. The CDR3 is CASSLSLLAGGPDTQYF. DNA of the CDR3: TGTGCCAGCAGTTTATCGTTACTAGCGGGAGGCCCAGATACGCAGTATTTT. The rearrangement links TRBV27 to TRBJ2-3; 12 bases line up with TRBD2. After removal of 0 bases from V and 4 bases from J, the junction contained 5 bases not matched to a gene. The CDR3 consists of 17 residues. The germline CDR1 and CDR2 sequences are MNHEY and SMNVEV (reference sequence).

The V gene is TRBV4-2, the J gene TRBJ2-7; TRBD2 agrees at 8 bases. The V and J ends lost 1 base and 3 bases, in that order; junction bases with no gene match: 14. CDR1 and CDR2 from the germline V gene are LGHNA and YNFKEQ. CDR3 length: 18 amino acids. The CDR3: CASSQVAFAGGPIYEQYF. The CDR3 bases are TGTGCCAGCAGCCAAGTGGCCTTTGCGGGGGGACCAATCTACGAGCAGTACTTC.

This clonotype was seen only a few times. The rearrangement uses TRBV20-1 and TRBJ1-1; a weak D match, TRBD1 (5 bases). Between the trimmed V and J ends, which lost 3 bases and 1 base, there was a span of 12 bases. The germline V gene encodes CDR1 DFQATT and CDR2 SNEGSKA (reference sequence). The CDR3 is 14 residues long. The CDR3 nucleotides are TGCAGTGCTAGGGGGTTAGACAGGAACACTGAAGCTTTCTTT. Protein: CSARGLDRNTEAFF.

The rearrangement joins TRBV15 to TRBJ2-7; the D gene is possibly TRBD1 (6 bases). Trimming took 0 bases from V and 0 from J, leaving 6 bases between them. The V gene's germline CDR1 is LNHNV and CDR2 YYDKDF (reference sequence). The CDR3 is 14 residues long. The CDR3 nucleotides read TGTGCCACCAGCAGAGAGGGGGCCTCCTACGAGCAGTACTTC. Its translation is CATSREGASYEQYF.

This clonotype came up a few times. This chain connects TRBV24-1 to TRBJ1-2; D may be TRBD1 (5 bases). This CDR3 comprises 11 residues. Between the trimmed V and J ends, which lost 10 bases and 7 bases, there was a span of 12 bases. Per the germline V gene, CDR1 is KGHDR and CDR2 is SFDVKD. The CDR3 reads CATYGGFGYTF. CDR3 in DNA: TGTGCCACGTACGGGGGGTTTGGCTACACCTTC.

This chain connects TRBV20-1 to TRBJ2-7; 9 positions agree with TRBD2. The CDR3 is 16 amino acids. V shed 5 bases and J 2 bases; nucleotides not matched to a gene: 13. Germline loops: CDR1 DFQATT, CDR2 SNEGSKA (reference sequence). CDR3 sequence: CSAQLVAGVGTYEQYF. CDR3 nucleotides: TGCAGTGCTCAGTTAGTAGCGGGAGTCGGAACCTACGAGCAGTACTTC.

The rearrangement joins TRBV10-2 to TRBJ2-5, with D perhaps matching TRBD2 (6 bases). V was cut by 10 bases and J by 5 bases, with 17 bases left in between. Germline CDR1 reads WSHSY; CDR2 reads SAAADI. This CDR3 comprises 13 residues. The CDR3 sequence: CATLFRRAETQYF. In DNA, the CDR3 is TGCGCCACCCTTTTTAGGAGGGCTGAGACCCAGTACTTC.

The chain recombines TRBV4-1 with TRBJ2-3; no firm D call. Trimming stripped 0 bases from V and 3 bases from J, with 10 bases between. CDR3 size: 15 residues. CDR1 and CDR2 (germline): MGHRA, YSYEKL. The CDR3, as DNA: TGCGCCAGCAGCCAAGACCATCACTTAACAGATACGCAGTATTTT. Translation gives CASSQDHHLTDTQYF.

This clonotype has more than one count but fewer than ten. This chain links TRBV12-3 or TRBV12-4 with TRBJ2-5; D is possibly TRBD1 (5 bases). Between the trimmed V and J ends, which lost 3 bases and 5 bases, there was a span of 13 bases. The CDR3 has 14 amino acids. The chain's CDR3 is CASSFGPGLETQYF. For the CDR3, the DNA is TGTGCCAGCAGTTTCGGACCAGGGCTCGAGACCCAGTACTTC.

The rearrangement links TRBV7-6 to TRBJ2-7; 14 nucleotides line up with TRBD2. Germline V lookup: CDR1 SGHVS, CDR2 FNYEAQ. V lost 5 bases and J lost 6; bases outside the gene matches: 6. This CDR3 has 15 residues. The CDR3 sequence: CASSPGTSGGGEQYF. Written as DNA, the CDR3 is TGTGCCAGCAGCCCTGGGACTAGCGGGGGCGGCGAGCAGTACTTC.

The CDR3 DNA is TGTGCCAGCAGCCGGGAGGGGAGCGCGGGGTCCACCGGGGAGCTGTTTTTT. Residues: CASSREGSAGSTGELFF. The chain combines TRBV7-2 with TRBJ2-2, with 8 positions matching TRBD2. The germline V gene has CDR1 SGHTA and CDR2 FQGNSA. The CDR3 is 17 residues long. J was trimmed by 4 bases and V by 5 bases; bases with no gene match: 12.

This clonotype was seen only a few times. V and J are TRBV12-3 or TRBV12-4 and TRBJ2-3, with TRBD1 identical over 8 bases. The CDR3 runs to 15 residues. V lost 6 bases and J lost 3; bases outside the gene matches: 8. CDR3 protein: CASRDNRDRTDTQYF. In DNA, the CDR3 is TGTGCCAGCAGAGATAACCGGGACAGGACAGATACGCAGTATTTT.